This T cell receptor beta chain was sequenced during a study of cytomegalovirus exposure and HLA in healthy donors (dated by TCRdb to 2015 to 2018). The study in broad terms: An earlier analysis of under 600 of the donors reported 276 Gb of sequence data and around 110 million unique TCR beta sequences from roughly 180 million T cells. An early release covering 550 to 650 HLA-typed donors comprised 250 to 350 gigabases of sequencing data and about 90 million unique TCR sequences. Of the roughly 410 genotyped donors, less than 85% were placed in the genetic ancestry cluster associated with self-reported Caucasian donors. The aim of the study was to test whether cataloging public T cell receptors could identify signatures of past pathogen exposure. The study used immunosequencing to profile the T cell repertoires of more than 650 subjects and linked those repertoires to cytomegalovirus serostatus. Along with the roughly 610-subject first cohort, a separate validation cohort of more than 90 different subjects was used. The study combined high-throughput TCR immunosequencing, statistical association of individual TCRs with disease status, and machine learning to predict cytomegalovirus infection status. In a later analysis, previously published TCR beta repertoires from about 670 donors were re-analyzed and high-resolution HLA genotyping was added so that TCR occurrence patterns could be studied. The later analysis used no new phenotypic data to find candidate immune exposures, relying instead on TCR beta sequences and their occurrence across donors. To decide whether each TCR beta V gene segment behaved as functional or pseudogenic, an earlier analysis of some 540 of the donors relied on high-throughput TCR beta sequencing. Donor age, sex, ethnicity and CMV serostatus were compiled alongside the repertoire data. In a later genetic analysis, genome-wide SNP genotypes for about 65% of the 666 donors were used, and that subset was treated as a discovery cohort. Every repertoire in the discovery cohort had been generated on one and the same sequencing platform. Both class I and class II loci were covered by HLA typing, at four-digit resolution. The number of typed donors differed by locus: roughly 620-630 for A, B, C, DRB1 and DQB1; 522 for DQA1; fewer than 610 for DPA1; and about 450 for DPB1. Four to six DR-DQ haplotypes were handled as single units for association and clustering because linkage in the cohort was strong. Across 398 genotyped donors of the cohort, an average of about 220,000 unique TCR beta nucleotide sequences per donor were sequenced, and roughly 20% of those sequences were non-productive.

The cohort was made up of roughly 670 healthy bone marrow donors. At the time of sampling, every cohort member was nominally healthy, though immune exposures that went unrecorded were likely present. The donor tested CMV seronegative, placing the donor among the 350 to 400 seronegative members of the cohort. Each donor provided a peripheral blood sample, and peripheral blood mononuclear cells were used for TCR beta sequencing. The Qiagen DNeasy Blood Extraction Kit was used to extract genomic DNA from the blood cell samples. Receptor libraries were prepared by the immunoSEQ multiplex PCR assay. A mixture of 60 forward primers for TCR Vbeta segments and 13 reverse primers for TCR Jbeta segments was used in the multiplex PCR. Amplification of the CDR3 region of rearranged TCR beta genes was performed with a multiplex PCR assay on genomic DNA. The amplified TCR beta libraries were sequenced on the Illumina HiSeq System as 87-base-pair reads. Regarding the original processing steps: A later analysis tallied 75 million to 85 million unique TCR beta chains across the 700 or so repertoires, and around 9.9 million of those chains were shared by two or more donors. A nearest-neighbor algorithm error-corrected the raw reads and collapsed the reads into unique sequences, merging closely related sequences to remove PCR and sequencing errors. To assign V, D and J gene segments, CDR3 sequences were aligned to IMGT reference sequences. For a sequence to be retained, at least a six-nucleotide match to both a V gene segment and a J gene segment was required. A rearrangement was called productive if the CDR3 had no stop codons and remained in frame with V and J, and every other rearrangement was called non-productive. CDR3 was defined by IMGT convention, running from the second conserved V-encoded cysteine to the conserved J-encoded phenylalanine. The earlier analysis of 587 of the donors excluded sequences that lacked an unambiguous match to a single V gene segment. An earlier analysis of some 610 of the donors called V segments functional above 56.7% productive rearrangements and segregating when the between-donor standard deviation exceeded 5%. To diagnose cytomegalovirus status from the catalog of TCR beta chain sequences, a statistical classification framework was built. A later analysis assigned V and J genes by comparing TCR nucleotide sequences with IMGT/GENE-DB human TR gene sequences. Using the TCRdist pipeline, a later analysis assigned CDR3 sequences along with most-parsimonious VDJ recombination scenarios. In a later analysis, each TCR beta chain was defined by its CDR3 amino acid sequence together with its V-gene family, and reads without a unique V-gene family were excluded. A later analysis removed 600 or so highly shared, low-generation-probability nucleotide sequences to deal with suspected cross-contamination and a sequencing artifact. A later analysis calculated a clonal expansion index for each public chain from normalized within-repertoire ranks of inferred template counts. In a later analysis, generation probabilities were computed with a VDJ recombination model fitted to out-of-frame rearrangements, and the resulting probabilities were checked against IGoR. Hypergeometric tests were used in a later analysis to score TCR-TCR, TCR-HLA and TCR-CMV co-occurrence, with a repertoire-size bias correction applied to the TCR pairs. In a later analysis, false discovery rates were estimated by permuting HLA or CMV assignments 20 times. In a later analysis, co-occurring TCRs were grouped using DBSCAN, and TCRdist sequence similarity was added for clustering within HLA-allele-positive subsets. For co-occurrence clustering, repertoires with fewer than 30,000 or more than 120,000 public chains were excluded, along with roughly 5 repertoires with anomalous nucleotide sharing. Here the immuneACCESS table is served through TCRdb, limited to in-frame sequences with V and J called. Missing clones are a known gap in these copies; in checked studies unresolved V genes cover under half, and the rest lacks a known reason. V, J and clone size reflect that table, while D and trimming were determined from the DNA. The sample table holds 55,000 to 90,000 clones, of which 70% to 80% were seen once. Around 6.3% of the sample is held by the ten biggest clonotypes.

Overall study results and their limits: Correlated functional status among segregating V segments might be attributable to linkage disequilibrium, but an unknown experimental factor could not be ruled out. At a false discovery rate of 0.05, a later analysis linked 16,951 TCR beta sequences to specific HLA alleles. In both the original and validation cohorts, the classifier was reported to diagnose cytomegalovirus status with high specificity and sensitivity. Presence/absence analyses assumed roughly uniform sequencing depth across donors, an assumption that may not hold. A cluster of highly shared sequence variants was judged likely to be a technical artifact of the sequencing pipeline. In a later genetic analysis, fewer N-insertions in productive TCRs were reported among donors in an Asian-associated ancestry cluster than the roughly 670-donor mean. While some public TCRs were present in many individuals, most TCR sequences turned up only very rarely across donors. Only TCR beta chains were sequenced in this cohort, and the absence of alpha or paired-chain data limited detectable features. Because HLA typing was unavailable for some donors at each locus, only the typed subset was used in association tests. V-gene and J-gene trimming of TCR beta chains was associated with a missense DCLRE1C variant in a later genetic analysis, and the association was replicated in an independent cohort. In a later analysis, the rate of TCR association differed among HLA loci, with DRB1 alleles having the most associated TCRs and HLA-C alleles having the fewest. Most CMV-associated TCR beta chains appeared to be HLA-restricted in a later analysis, and the HLA associations seemed to be driven largely by CMV exposure. A later analysis found that HLA-associated TCR beta chains were more clonally expanded and had lower generation probabilities than equally common non-associated chains. According to the authors, the approach could potentially be generalized to other disease states and immunological phenotypes. A total of around 150 TCR beta chains were listed by the study as associated with cytomegalovirus. Some IMGT-functional V segments, including TRBV6-2 and TRBV6-3, could not be told apart with the 87-base-pair reads, so those segments were excluded. In an earlier analysis of around 600 of the donors, most TCR beta V segments were observed in productive rearrangements about 87% or about 30% of the time, broadly matching IMGT annotations. A further reported finding was that TCR beta sequences accurately predicted the HLA-A and HLA-B alleles for most subjects in the first cohort. According to a later analysis, parvovirus B19, influenza, CMV and Epstein-Barr virus appeared linked to several top co-occurrence clusters. Strong co-occurrence of HLA alleles, especially DR and DQ, made assigning TCR associations to individual alleles difficult. Three of the identified cytomegalovirus-associated TCR beta chains were confirmed in vitro to be specific for cytomegalovirus antigens. For the cohort, immune exposure information was limited to CMV serostatus. Because counts were too low, about 15 rarely observed V segments, including chromosome 9 orphons, were left out of the earlier analysis of 587 of the donors.

For this clone: Its recognized antigen is unknown. Base-call qualities are not available, and no considerably larger clone is one nucleotide away.

CDR1 is given as MDHEN and CDR2 as SYDVKM, both from the germline V gene. V is trimmed back by 5 bases and J by 5 bases, and the junction contains 8 bases that no gene match accounts for. The CDR3 spans 14 residues, from the cysteine through the phenylalanine. Only CDR3 DNA is held: 42 bases, read in frame from base 1. This clonotype originated in a man aged 50 to 60 in good health and CMV-seronegative. The sequence links TRBV28 to TRBJ1-1, with 7 bases in between that match TRBD1. The source material was PBMCs. The CDR3 reads as follows: CASSPTGRTTEAFF. The sequenced DNA: TGTGCCAGCAGTCCGACAGGGAGGACGACTGAAGCTTTCTTT. Supplemented by the reference TRBV28 and TRBJ1-1 proteins around the CDR3, the complete variable domain is DVKVTQSSRYLVKRTGEKVFLECVQDMDHENMFWYRQDPGLGLRLIYFSYDVKMKEKGDIPEGYSVSREKKERFSLILESASTNQTSMYLCASSPTGRTTEAFFGQGTRLTVV.